This record covers a single T cell receptor beta chain. Its target is not known. This specimen comes from a study of graft-versus-host responses after intestinal transplantation. Study context: Recipients had multivisceral, liver-intestinal, or isolated intestinal transplants. Every one of the recipients received anti-thymocyte globulin induction and afterwards took tacrolimus and steroids for about 3 years.

TCRdb keeps only in-frame clones here, not all; method: immunoSEQ multiplex PCR. This sample has 150,000 or so clones, with 92% found just once. The germline gives CDR1 MDHEN, CDR2 SYDVKM. The CDR3 spans 13 residues. V was pared by 3 bases and J by 8 bases, with 13 bases between. This specimen consisted of unstimulated CD4+ T cells sorted from spleen or lymph node cells, obtained before intestinal transplant. The source is a human donor who received an intestinal transplant. The V call is TRBV28, the J call TRBJ1-2; D is possibly TRBD1 (5 bases). In DNA, the CDR3 is TGTGCCAGCAGTTTTAGGGGTTCGTGGGGCTACACCTTC. It translates to CASSFRGSWGYTF.